This T cell receptor beta chain was recorded in a study of identifying expanded T cells in peripheral blood. Germline-derived CDR1 and CDR2 are SGHRS and YFSETQ. This CDR3 contains 16 residues. J gave up 4 bases and V 4 bases, and 13 bases lay outside the gene matches. Study-wide points: Two-week clone count variance significantly increased as total template count grew. Differentially abundant clones: 0.95 to 1.5 between replicates, approximately 15 at roughly 13 days, around 20 at four.

In regard to this clone: Its antigen is undetermined.

Clones were sequenced by immunoSEQ multiplex PCR, and TCRdb holds only the in-frame ones, with some missing. The sample consists of roughly 130,000 clones, 86% of them appearing once. The chain recombines TRBV5-1 with TRBJ1-2; 7 bases match TRBD1. This clonotype originated in a person aged 18 to 70 in good health. Material for sequencing was blood. In DNA form, the CDR3 reads TGCGCCAGCAGCACCCTCGACAGGGAGGAGGCCTATGGCTACACCTTC. Amino acid sequence: CASSTLDREEAYGYTF.